This TCR beta chain was documented in a study of cytomegalovirus exposure and HLA in healthy donors. Study outcomes and limitations: According to a later analysis, donors in an Asian-associated ancestry cluster reportedly had fewer N-insertions than the roughly 640-donor mean.

The PCR ran on 60 Vbeta and 13 Jbeta primers. Original analysis: There were about 80 million unique TCR beta chains by a later count, and 10 million to 12 million of them were shared. TCRdb keeps only in-frame clones here, not all; method: immunoSEQ multiplex PCR. The V and J calls and clone size were taken over from that table, and D and trimming were inferred from the DNA. Of about 98,000 clones listed, around 67% are singletons. Worth noting for this clone: Antigen unknown.

CDR1 and CDR2 from the germline V gene are GTSNPN and SVGIG (reference sequence). CDR3 length: 19 residues. This TCR came from a man aged 45 to 65 in good health and CMV-seronegative. J is TRBJ2-1 and V is TRBV30; D might be TRBD1 (9 bases). The source material was PBMCs. The CDR3 bases are TGTGTGGGGAAGGGTGGACAGGGGATTGCGGGAGGTTCATACTTTGAGCAGTTCTTC. This codes for CVGKGGQGIAGGSYFEQFF. Full variable domain (outside the CDR3, taken from reference TRBV30 and TRBJ2-1): SQTIHQWPATLVQPVGSPLSLECTVEGTSNPNLYWYRQAAGRGLQLLFYSVGIGQISSEVPQNLSASRPQDRQFILSSKKLLLSDSGFYLCVGKGGQGIAGGSYFEQFFGPGTRLTVL.